The rows below give T cell receptor beta chains drawn from one sample of a study of blood T cell repertoires in COVID-19. TCRdb's table, derived via immunoSEQ multiplex PCR, lists solely in-frame clones and lacks some. This table holds about 120,000 clones, around 91% found once. Input material: peripheral blood. Source of these receptors: a woman aged 60 to 75 with COVID-19, enrolled during active disease. Each CDR3 is given with its conserved first and last residue. The order of the fields is V gene, D gene, J gene, CDR3 protein. D genes are given only for firm matches.

v_call: TRBV29-1; d_call: NA; j_call: TRBJ2-5; cdr3_aa: CSVASRQAETQYF
v_call: TRBV12-3/TRBV12-4; d_call: NA; j_call: TRBJ1-3; cdr3_aa: CASSWTEGNTIYF
v_call: TRBV5-1; d_call: NA; j_call: TRBJ1-1; cdr3_aa: CASSLVGDMNTEAFF
v_call: TRBV5-4; d_call: TRBD1; j_call: TRBJ1-2; cdr3_aa: CASSLRGTVYGYTF
v_call: TRBV7-2; d_call: NA; j_call: TRBJ1-1; cdr3_aa: CASSFAEGFEAFF
v_call: TRBV19; d_call: NA; j_call: TRBJ1-6; cdr3_aa: CASSTPGHNSPLHF
v_call: TRBV5-1; d_call: NA; j_call: TRBJ2-7; cdr3_aa: CASSLEGVPYEQYF
v_call: TRBV24-1; d_call: TRBD2; j_call: TRBJ2-1; cdr3_aa: CATSDFQAGGFNEQFF
v_call: TRBV18; d_call: TRBD1; j_call: TRBJ1-2; cdr3_aa: CASSPTTGQIHTF
v_call: TRBV4-2; d_call: NA; j_call: TRBJ1-2; cdr3_aa: CASSQFQGILYYGYTF
v_call: TRBV7-2; d_call: NA; j_call: TRBJ1-5; cdr3_aa: CASSLYYNQPQHF
v_call: TRBV9; d_call: NA; j_call: TRBJ2-1; cdr3_aa: CASGVYNEQFF
v_call: TRBV4-3; d_call: TRBD1; j_call: TRBJ1-2; cdr3_aa: CASSHGTGGGYTF
v_call: TRBV19; d_call: NA; j_call: TRBJ1-5; cdr3_aa: CASSRAARGYRNQPQHF
v_call: TRBV7-2; d_call: NA; j_call: TRBJ2-5; cdr3_aa: CASSLDGQVETQYF
v_call: TRBV6-5; d_call: TRBD1; j_call: TRBJ1-2; cdr3_aa: CASRLQGAIGYTF
v_call: TRBV5-4; d_call: NA; j_call: TRBJ2-2; cdr3_aa: CASSNDIVSGELFF
v_call: TRBV19; d_call: NA; j_call: TRBJ1-4; cdr3_aa: CASSIRPQSTNEKLFF
v_call: TRBV12-3/TRBV12-4; d_call: NA; j_call: TRBJ2-5; cdr3_aa: CASTEQEIQYF
v_call: TRBV19; d_call: NA; j_call: TRBJ1-5; cdr3_aa: CASSNSRQPQHF
v_call: TRBV6-6; d_call: NA; j_call: TRBJ1-6; cdr3_aa: CASSFPEDNSPLHF
v_call: TRBV6-1; d_call: TRBD1; j_call: TRBJ2-7; cdr3_aa: CASSDFDRAKYEQYF
v_call: TRBV7-2; d_call: TRBD2; j_call: TRBJ2-3; cdr3_aa: CASSLAWGLAGSYTQYF
v_call: TRBV5-1; d_call: TRBD1; j_call: TRBJ1-4; cdr3_aa: CASSLGQGEVEKLFF
v_call: TRBV7-8; d_call: NA; j_call: TRBJ1-1; cdr3_aa: CASSRKPNTEAFF
v_call: TRBV19; d_call: TRBD1; j_call: TRBJ1-1; cdr3_aa: CASSIRRQGVTEAFF
v_call: TRBV12-5; d_call: NA; j_call: TRBJ1-5; cdr3_aa: CATSGWGGNQPQHF
v_call: TRBV19; d_call: TRBD1; j_call: TRBJ1-5; cdr3_aa: CASSSDRGLNQPQHF
v_call: TRBV7-2; d_call: TRBD1; j_call: TRBJ1-2; cdr3_aa: CASSLQGDGVVYGYTF
v_call: TRBV6-6; d_call: NA; j_call: TRBJ1-1; cdr3_aa: CASTVNTEAFF
v_call: TRBV11-2; d_call: NA; j_call: TRBJ1-1; cdr3_aa: CASSLLEWNTEAFF
v_call: TRBV9; d_call: NA; j_call: TRBJ1-3; cdr3_aa: CASSVATPGVGGNTIYF
v_call: TRBV11-2; d_call: TRBD2; j_call: TRBJ2-3; cdr3_aa: CASSSTSGEGYF
v_call: TRBV10-3; d_call: TRBD1; j_call: TRBJ1-6; cdr3_aa: CATRTGKDSPLHF
v_call: TRBV18; d_call: TRBD2; j_call: TRBJ2-2; cdr3_aa: CASSPPRGGLASTGELFF
v_call: TRBV29-1; d_call: NA; j_call: TRBJ1-1; cdr3_aa: CSAKDWNTEAFF
v_call: TRBV6-2/TRBV6-3; d_call: TRBD1; j_call: TRBJ1-6; cdr3_aa: CASSPWTGGYNSPLHF
v_call: TRBV7-2; d_call: TRBD2; j_call: TRBJ2-2; cdr3_aa: CASSRRGRANTGELFF
v_call: TRBV7-2; d_call: TRBD2; j_call: TRBJ2-3; cdr3_aa: CASSLGRGTDTQYF
v_call: TRBV6-2/TRBV6-3; d_call: TRBD1; j_call: TRBJ1-2; cdr3_aa: CASSRWDSSYGYTF
v_call: TRBV10-1; d_call: NA; j_call: TRBJ1-2; cdr3_aa: CASSDSYSFFYGYTF
v_call: TRBV6-5; d_call: TRBD1; j_call: TRBJ1-5; cdr3_aa: CASIDRGISNQPQHF
v_call: TRBV19; d_call: TRBD1; j_call: TRBJ2-3; cdr3_aa: CASTRTGEGDTQYF
v_call: TRBV11-2; d_call: NA; j_call: TRBJ2-2; cdr3_aa: CASSLDGFNVYTGELFF
v_call: TRBV5-4; d_call: NA; j_call: TRBJ1-2; cdr3_aa: CASSFVTNYGYTF
v_call: TRBV11-3; d_call: NA; j_call: TRBJ1-1; cdr3_aa: CASSLQGGEAFF
v_call: TRBV12-3/TRBV12-4; d_call: NA; j_call: TRBJ2-1; cdr3_aa: CASRSRNGYEQFF
v_call: TRBV30; d_call: TRBD1; j_call: TRBJ2-1; cdr3_aa: CAWSPGQINEQFF
v_call: TRBV19; d_call: TRBD1; j_call: TRBJ2-1; cdr3_aa: CASSLAGGRDEQFF
v_call: TRBV15; d_call: TRBD1; j_call: TRBJ2-7; cdr3_aa: CATSVDRGASYEQYF
v_call: TRBV18; d_call: NA; j_call: TRBJ2-3; cdr3_aa: CASSPRGSTTDTQYF
v_call: TRBV6-2/TRBV6-3; d_call: TRBD2; j_call: TRBJ2-5; cdr3_aa: CASSLAGGPETQYF
v_call: TRBV27; d_call: NA; j_call: TRBJ1-6; cdr3_aa: CASSLSRIGRASGSPLHF
v_call: TRBV27; d_call: NA; j_call: TRBJ2-7; cdr3_aa: CASSDSMYSYEQYF
v_call: TRBV5-4; d_call: NA; j_call: TRBJ1-2; cdr3_aa: CASSLAGGGYGYTF
v_call: TRBV6-5; d_call: NA; j_call: TRBJ2-2; cdr3_aa: CASSRTGELFF
v_call: TRBV30; d_call: NA; j_call: TRBJ2-1; cdr3_aa: CAGHRDPYNEQFF